The 7 T cell receptor beta chains listed next were all sequenced from one sample in a study of long-term antiretroviral therapy in people with HIV. Version v3.0 of the immunoSEQ assay ran at survey level. The method was immunoSEQ multiplex PCR; TCRdb's version includes in-frame clones alone and lacks a portion of them. Of some 30,000 clones listed, roughly 87% are singletons. The sequencing used unsorted PBMCs, collected 2 years after starting antiretroviral therapy. Source of these receptors: a man aged 50 to 60 with HIV.

This sequence joins TRBV11-2 and TRBJ1-1, with unresolved D. The germline gives CDR1 SGHAT, CDR2 FQNNGV. This CDR3 comprises 12 residues. V was cut by 0 bases and J by 8 bases, with 7 bases left in between. The CDR3 spells CASSLEGREAFF. The CDR3 coding sequence is TGTGCCAGCAGCTTAGAGGGAAGGGAAGCTTTCTTT.

This rearrangement joins TRBV28 to TRBJ2-7; D gene unclear. V was shortened by 2 bases and J by 2 bases, with 16 bases between the two germline ends. The germline CDR1 and CDR2 sequences are MDHEN and SYDVKM. This CDR3 is 16 amino acids long. The CDR3: CASSLPLVKPTYEQYF. In DNA form, the CDR3 reads TGTGCCAGCAGTTTACCCCTAGTGAAACCGACCTACGAGCAGTACTTC.

This clone came up a few times. This chain joins TRBV7-2 and TRBJ2-7; no clear D gene. The CDR3 is 11 amino acids. The ends were cut back, 4 bases at V and 6 bases at J, with 7 bases in the middle. Germline V gene sequence: CDR1 SGHTA, CDR2 FQGNSA. This chain's CDR3 is CASSSGVEQYF. CDR3 nucleotides: TGTGCCAGCAGCTCAGGCGTCGAGCAGTACTTC. Full variable domain (rest looked up from reference TRBV7-2 and TRBJ2-7): GAGVSQSPSNKVTEKGKDVELRCDPISGHTALYWYRQSLGQGLEFLIYFQGNSAPDKSGLPSDRFSAERTGGSVSTLTIQRTQQEDSAVYLCASSSGVEQYFGPGTRLTVT.

The J gene is TRBJ2-7, the V gene TRBV6-5, with TRBD2 matching over 7 bases. J gave up 5 bases and V 0 bases, and 7 bases lay outside the gene matches. In germline, CDR1 is MNHEY, CDR2 SVGAGI. This CDR3 has 15 amino acids. This chain's CDR3 is CASSYSSGLFHEQYF. The CDR3 DNA is TGTGCCAGCAGTTACTCATCGGGACTATTCCACGAGCAGTACTTC.

This clone showed up just a few times. This chain connects TRBV18 to TRBJ1-6, with D possibly TRBD1 on 6 matching bases. V lost 1 base and J lost 5, with 15 bases in between. CDR3 length: 17 amino acids. CDR1 is KGHSH, CDR2 LQKENI, per germline. This CDR3 is CASSPRLGGPDNSPLHF. The CDR3 nucleotides are TGTGCCAGCTCACCACGGCTCGGGGGGCCAGATAATTCACCCCTCCACTTT.

In DNA form, the CDR3 reads TGTGCCAGCAGGCCAAGACTAGCGGGAGGGCGGGAGACCCAGTACTTC. This encodes CASRPRLAGGRETQYF. The chain carries TRBV6-6 and TRBJ2-5, with 14 bases aligning to TRBD2. The CDR3 consists of 16 residues. Looked up from germline, CDR1 is MNHNY and CDR2 is SVGAGI (reference sequence). V lost 6 bases to trimming and J lost 5 bases; unmatched junction nucleotides: 8.

This chain uses TRBV11-1 with TRBJ1-1; D call uncertain. The CDR3 has 13 residues. CDR1 and CDR2 (germline): SGHAT, FQDESV (reference sequence). With 6 bases removed from V and 4 bases from J, the gap between germline ends came to 12 bases. The CDR3 sequence: CASREPGGTEAFF. The CDR3 coding sequence is TGTGCCAGCAGAGAACCTGGAGGCACTGAAGCTTTCTTT.